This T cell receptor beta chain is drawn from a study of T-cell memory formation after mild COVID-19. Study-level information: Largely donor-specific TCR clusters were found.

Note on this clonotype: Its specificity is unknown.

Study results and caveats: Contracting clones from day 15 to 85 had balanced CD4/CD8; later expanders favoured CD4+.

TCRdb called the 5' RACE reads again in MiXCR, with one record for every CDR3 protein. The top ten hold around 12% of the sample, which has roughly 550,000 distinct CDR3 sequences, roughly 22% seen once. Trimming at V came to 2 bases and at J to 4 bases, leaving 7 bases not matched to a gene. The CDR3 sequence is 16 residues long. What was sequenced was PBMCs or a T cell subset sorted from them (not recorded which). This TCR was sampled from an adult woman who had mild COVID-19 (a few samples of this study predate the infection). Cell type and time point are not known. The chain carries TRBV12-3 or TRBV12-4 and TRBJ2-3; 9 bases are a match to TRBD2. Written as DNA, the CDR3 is TGTGCCAGCAGTTTACTAGCGGGACCGGTTTCAGATACGCAGTATTTT. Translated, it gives CASSLLAGPVSDTQYF.